The 30 T cell receptor beta chains in this list originate from one sample, sequenced in a study of T cell responses to AZD1222 COVID-19 vaccine. The method was immunoSEQ multiplex PCR; TCRdb's version includes in-frame clones alone and lacks a portion of them. The sample has 200,000 or so clones, approximately 94% seen once. The material sequenced was peripheral blood, taken on day 0 of AZD1222 vaccination. The origin of the receptors is an adult in good health.

The V gene is TRBV28, the J gene TRBJ2-5; 7 nucleotides match TRBD2. V shed 0 bases and J 5 bases; nucleotides not matched to a gene: 6. This CDR3 contains 15 residues. CDR1 is MDHEN, CDR2 SYDVKM, per germline. The CDR3 loop is CASSLWGEGRETQYF. For the CDR3, the DNA is TGTGCCAGCAGTTTATGGGGGGAGGGCCGGGAGACCCAGTACTTC.

The chain has TRBV7-8 and TRBJ2-3, with a possible D match to TRBD1 (6 bases). The germline gives CDR1 SGHVS, CDR2 FQNEAQ. V lost 5 bases and J lost 4, with 13 bases in between. The CDR3 contains 14 residues. CDR3 protein: CASSLQGVPDTQYF. In nucleotides, the CDR3 is TGTGCCAGCAGCCTACAGGGTGTCCCAGATACGCAGTATTTT. The whole variable domain, remainder taken from reference TRBV7-8 and TRBJ2-3, is GAGVSQSPRYKVAKRGQDVALRCDPISGHVSLFWYQQALGQGPEFLTYFQNEAQLDKSGLPSDRFFAERPEGSVSTLKIQRTQQEDSAVYLCASSLQGVPDTQYFGPGTRLTVL.

This chain uses TRBV9 with TRBJ1-6; D unresolved. V was shortened by 3 bases and J by 5 bases, with 6 bases between the two germline ends. The germline CDR1 and CDR2 sequences are SGDLS and YYNGEE. CDR3 length equals 13 residues. CDR3 region: CASSASDNSPLHF. The CDR3 DNA follows: TGTGCCAGCAGCGCCTCGGATAATTCACCCCTCCACTTT.

The chain uses TRBV5-4 and TRBJ2-1; 10 bases align to TRBD2. V lost 3 bases to trimming and J lost 3 bases; unmatched junction nucleotides: 6. Per the germline V gene, CDR1 is SGHNT and CDR2 is YYREEE (reference sequence). The CDR3 length is 16 residues. This CDR3 is CASSSPGLASYNEQFF. The CDR3 nucleotides are TGTGCCAGCAGCTCCCCGGGACTAGCGAGCTACAATGAGCAGTTCTTC.

J is TRBJ2-2 and V is TRBV5-1; no firm D call. Deletions cut 0 bases from V and 0 bases from J, with 6 bases between. This CDR3 has 15 residues. The germline gives CDR1 SGHRS, CDR2 YFSETQ. The CDR3: CASSLEQTNTGELFF. The CDR3 DNA follows: TGCGCCAGCAGCTTGGAACAGACGAACACCGGGGAGCTGTTTTTT.

J is TRBJ1-5 and V is TRBV5-6; no firm D call. Germline values: CDR1 SGHDT, CDR2 YYEEEE. Trimming removed 4 bases at V and 0 bases at J, with 11 bases between. The CDR3 loop spans 15 amino acids. The CDR3 bases are TGTGCCAGCAGCAGTGGGCTGTATAGCAATCAGCCCCAGCATTTT. Residues: CASSSGLYSNQPQHF.

The chain joins TRBV11-2 to TRBJ1-4; D remains ambiguous. Germline values: CDR1 SGHAT, CDR2 FQNNGV. The CDR3 is 15 amino acids. V was pared by 3 bases and J by 0 bases, with 8 bases between. CDR3 residues: CASSLGYATNEKLFF. The CDR3 region has the DNA TGTGCCAGCAGCTTGGGATATGCAACTAATGAAAAACTGTTTTTT.

The gene calls are TRBV30 and TRBJ1-2, with a possible D match to TRBD1 (6 bases). This CDR3 contains 14 residues. Germline V gene sequence: CDR1 GTSNPN, CDR2 SVGIG (reference sequence). Trimming took off 2 bases at V and 1 base at J, with 11 bases between the two ends. The CDR3 nucleotides are TGTGCCTGGAGTCCCGACAGGCTTAACTATGGCTACACCTTC. Protein: CAWSPDRLNYGYTF.

On this clone: The junction differs from germline at one of its ends, possibly a read error. The chain has TRBV7-3 and TRBJ2-3; possible D gene TRBD2, 6 bases. The CDR3 has 15 amino acids. The germline CDR1 and CDR2 sequences are SGHTA and FQGTGA. The CDR3 is CASSVTGSRTDTQYF. The CDR3 DNA is TGTGCCAGCAGCGTAACCGGGAGTCGCACAGATACGCAGTATTTT.

This clone was seen a single time. The chain combines TRBV6-2 or TRBV6-3 with TRBJ2-6; either TRBD1 or TRBD2 may supply D (6 bases each). The CDR3 length is 16 residues. From germline, CDR1 is MNHEY and CDR2 SVGEGT. V lost 2 bases and J 4 bases, leaving 12 bases between the germline ends. DNA of the CDR3: TGTGCCAGCAGTTACCGGGGGCCGGTGGGGGCCAACGTCCTGACTTTC. It is translated as CASSYRGPVGANVLTF.

The chain couples TRBV6-5 to TRBJ1-2; 7 bases are a match to TRBD1. Unmatched junction bases numbered 10, after V lost 4 bases and J lost 2 bases. Germline loops: CDR1 MNHEY, CDR2 SVGAGI. The CDR3 extends over 16 amino acids. The CDR3 loop reads CASSSRRGGRNYGYTF. The CDR3 DNA is TGTGCCAGCAGTTCCCGGAGAGGGGGCCGGAACTATGGCTACACCTTC.

The rearrangement uses TRBV21-1 and TRBJ2-1. TRBV21-1 constitutes a pseudogene. The CDR3 is 12 residues long. CDR3 loop: CASSTPYNEQFF. The DNA for the CDR3 is TGTGCCAGCAGCACACCCTACAATGAGCAGTTCTTC.

The rearrangement links TRBV29-1 to TRBJ1-1, with D possibly matching TRBD1 (6 bases). V gave up 6 bases and J gave up 4 bases, with 18 bases separating them. In germline, CDR1 is SQVTM, CDR2 ANQGSEA. This CDR3 is built from 14 residues. The CDR3 here is CSVQQGFGVTEAFF. Written as DNA, the CDR3 is TGCAGCGTCCAACAGGGATTTGGGGTCACTGAAGCTTTCTTT.

The chain links TRBV6-2 or TRBV6-3 to TRBJ1-4, with a tentative D call TRBD1 (5 bases). Germline values: CDR1 MNHEY, CDR2 SVGEGT. V was cut by 4 bases and J by 8 bases, with 11 bases left in between. The CDR3 has 13 residues. The CDR3 sequence is CASSSGQNEKLFF. The CDR3 DNA follows: TGTGCCAGCAGTTCTGGACAAAACGAAAAACTGTTTTTT.

The rearrangement links TRBV14 to TRBJ2-1; D not certain. Deletions cut 1 base from V and 7 bases from J, with 11 bases between. Germline V gene lookup returns CDR1 SGHDN and CDR2 FVKESK. CDR3 length: 14 amino acids. This chain's CDR3 is CASSQGLISNEQFF. The CDR3 DNA is TGTGCCAGCAGCCAAGGGTTAATCTCAAATGAGCAGTTCTTC. Supplemented by reference TRBV14 and TRBJ2-1, the full variable domain reads EAGVTQFPSHSVIEKGQTVTLRCDPISGHDNLYWYRRVMGKEIKFLLHFVKESKQDESGMPNNRFLAERTGGTYSTLKVQPAELEDSGVYFCASSQGLISNEQFFGPGTRLTVL.

J is TRBJ2-3 and V is TRBV27; 10 positions agree with TRBD2. The CDR3 length is 17 residues. J gave up 8 bases and V 5 bases, and 16 bases lay outside the gene matches. Germline-derived CDR1 and CDR2 are MNHEY and SMNVEV (reference sequence). For the CDR3, the DNA is TGTGCCAGCAGTCCCGTTCAACTAGCGGGATCGGGGAGTACGCAGTATTTT. Translated, it gives CASSPVQLAGSGSTQYF.

This clone has a single count. The genes are TRBV11-1 and TRBJ2-5, with 8 bases matching TRBD2. The ends lost 5 bases at V and 4 bases at J; junction bases unmatched: 12. This CDR3 spans 16 amino acids. Germline loops: CDR1 SGHAT, CDR2 FQDESV (reference sequence). This chain's CDR3 is CASSPTSGSIVETQYF. The CDR3 bases are TGTGCCAGCAGCCCCACGAGCGGGAGTATCGTAGAGACCCAGTACTTC.

The chain is built from TRBV25-1 and TRBJ1-2; D remains unclear. The CDR3 runs to 15 residues. Trimming took off 5 bases at V and 2 bases at J, with 15 bases between the two ends. The germline V gene encodes CDR1 MGHDK and CDR2 SYGVNS. DNA of the CDR3: TGTGCCAGCAGTCCAGGAAACGACGCCAACTATGGCTACACCTTC. It yields the protein CASSPGNDANYGYTF.

The chain combines TRBV11-2 with TRBJ1-1; unclear D gene. Per germline, CDR1 SGHAT and CDR2 FQNNGV. CDR3 length: 13 residues. V gave up 5 bases and J gave up 6 bases, with 13 bases separating them. CDR3 loop: CASSPTSGPEAFF. DNA of the CDR3: TGTGCCAGCAGCCCAACGTCTGGGCCTGAAGCTTTCTTT. The whole variable domain, filled in from reference TRBV11-2 and TRBJ1-1, reads EAGVAQSPRYKIIEKRQSVAFWCNPISGHATLYWYQQILGQGPKLLIQFQNNGVVDDSQLPKDRFSAERLKGVDSTLKIQPAKLEDSAVYLCASSPTSGPEAFFGQGTRLTVV.

In this sample, this clone turned up a few times. The chain carries TRBV7-3 and TRBJ2-4; D gene unclear. CDR1 is SGHTA and CDR2 is FQGTGA in the germline V gene. The CDR3 runs 13 residues. Trimming cost V 5 bases and J 3 bases, with 8 bases left between them. DNA for the CDR3: TGTGCCAGCAGCCTAGGGAACAAAAACATTCAGTACTTC. This gives the protein CASSLGNKNIQYF.

The chain joins TRBV28 to TRBJ2-7; TRBD1 matches at 8 bases. The CDR3 has 15 amino acids. Germline V gives CDR1 MDHEN, CDR2 SYDVKM. Trimming cost V 2 bases and J 4 bases; bases outside gene matches: 7. CDR3 sequence (DNA): TGTGCCAGCAGTTTAACTGGACAGGGTAGGTACGAGCAGTACTTC. Protein product: CASSLTGQGRYEQYF.

This chain connects TRBV28 to TRBJ2-7; 7 nucleotides align to TRBD2. The CDR3 loop spans 15 amino acids. Germline assignment: CDR1 MDHEN and CDR2 SYDVKM. After removal of 5 bases from V and 3 bases from J, the junction contained 10 bases not matched to a gene. CDR3 bases: TGTGCCAGCAGTCCCAGACTAGCCGGGATCTACGAGCAGTACTTC. Amino acids: CASSPRLAGIYEQYF.

This sequence joins TRBV5-8 and TRBJ2-5, with 16 bases fitting TRBD2. Germline values: CDR1 SGHTS, CDR2 YDEGEE. This CDR3 is built from 17 residues. The V and J ends lost 5 bases and 5 bases, in that order; junction bases with no gene match: 9. CDR3 protein: CASSYGTSGRAQETQYF. Here the CDR3 DNA reads TGTGCCAGCAGTTATGGGACTAGCGGGAGGGCCCAGGAGACCCAGTACTTC.

The chain uses TRBV28 and TRBJ2-7; 8 bases align to TRBD1. With V trimmed by 3 bases and J by 3 bases, 4 bases remained unmatched. CDR1 is MDHEN, CDR2 SYDVKM, per germline. The CDR3 length is 14 residues. Here the CDR3 reads CASSFDRGLYEQYF. CDR3 in DNA: TGTGCCAGCAGTTTCGACAGGGGTCTCTACGAGCAGTACTTC.

This clone was observed a handful of times. V usage is TRBV6-2 or TRBV6-3 and J usage is TRBJ2-7; D uncertain. Trimming stripped 2 bases from V and 2 bases from J, with 7 bases between. This CDR3 spans 13 amino acids. Germline V lookup: CDR1 MNHEY, CDR2 SVGEGT. CDR3 protein: CASSYAGTYEQYF. DNA for the CDR3: TGTGCCAGCAGTTACGCAGGTACCTACGAGCAGTACTTC.

Worth noting for this clone: The junction differs from germline at one of its ends, possibly a read error. This rearrangement joins TRBV6-5 to TRBJ2-5, with TRBD2 as a possible D gene (5 bases). Germline lookup yields CDR1 MNHEY and CDR2 SVGAGI. The CDR3 is 15 amino acids. As DNA, the CDR3 is TGTGCCAGCAGCTCTCCTTCTAGCTTTCAAGAGACCCAGCACTTC. Residues: CASSSPSSFQETQHF.

The chain links TRBV25-1 to TRBJ2-7; D might be TRBD1 or TRBD2, each matching 6 bases. There are 13 residues in the CDR3. V was clipped by 3 bases and J by 7 bases, with 13 bases between them. Germline V CDR1 and CDR2: MGHDK, SYGVNS. The CDR3, as DNA: TGTGCCAGCAGTGACCGAGGGGGGAGAGAGCAGTACTTC. Translation: CASSDRGGREQYF.

V and J are TRBV7-9 and TRBJ2-1, with 14 positions matching TRBD2. V shed 4 bases, J shed 6 bases, and the junction held 5 bases outside the gene matches. CDR3 length equals 16 residues. Germline CDR1 SEHNR, CDR2 FQNEAQ (reference sequence). The CDR3 DNA sequence: TGTGCCAGCAGCTCCGAGACTAGCGGGAGGGCCAATGAGCAGTTCTTC. It is translated as CASSSETSGRANEQFF.

The chain carries TRBV12-3 or TRBV12-4 and TRBJ1-2, with TRBD1 as a possible D gene (5 bases). V was trimmed by 6 bases and J by 8 bases, leaving 13 bases between them. The CDR3 sequence is 12 residues long. The CDR3 loop reads CASRGDGEGYTF. The CDR3 nucleotides are TGTGCCAGCAGGGGGGACGGCGAGGGCTACACCTTC.

The V and J genes are TRBV28 and TRBJ2-7, with TRBD1 matching 7 bases. Germline-derived CDR1 and CDR2 are MDHEN and SYDVKM. V was clipped by 5 bases and J by 3 bases; unmatched bases: 10. This CDR3 has 15 amino acids. The CDR3 reads CASSRPGQSHYEQYF. CDR3 sequence (DNA): TGTGCCAGCAGTCGCCCGGGACAGAGCCACTACGAGCAGTACTTC.